The 5 T cell receptor beta chains given below trace back to one sample, sequenced in a study of shared clonotypes between healthy human individuals. Assay: immunoSEQ multiplex PCR; the TCRdb copy retains only in-frame clones and omits some. The sample comprises 450,000 to 500,000 clones, more than 65% of which are singletons, and approximately 12% rests with the top ten. The sequenced material came from PBMCs. The receptors shown here come from a woman in her thirties or forties in good health. Some clones in this sample may be carry-over from other donors' samples.

The chain joins TRBV27 to TRBJ2-7; D not certain. This CDR3 is built from 14 residues. CDR1 and CDR2 (germline): MNHEY, SMNVEV (reference sequence). V was trimmed by 8 bases and J by 5 bases, leaving 19 bases between them. The DNA of the CDR3 is TGTGCCAGCCGCTCCACAAGGTATGTTCACGAGCAGTACTTC. Protein: CASRSTRYVHEQYF.

As regards this clone: Additional DNA sequences in this sample encode the identical CDR3. V and J are TRBV7-9 and TRBJ1-2; TRBD1 is a possible D gene (6 bases). V gave up 4 bases and J gave up 4 bases, with 7 bases separating them. Germline CDR1 and CDR2: SEHNR and FQNEAQ (reference sequence). CDR3 length: 12 residues. In DNA, the CDR3 is TGTGCCAGCAGCTCACAGGGCTATGGCTACACCTTC. The encoded protein is CASSSQGYGYTF. Combining the CDR3 with reference TRBV7-9 and TRBJ1-2 gives the whole variable domain DTGVSQNPRHKITKRGQNVTFRCDPISEHNRLYWYRQTLGQGPEFLTYFQNEAQLEKSRLLSDRFSAERPKGSFSTLEIQRTEQGDSAMYLCASSSQGYGYTFGSGTRLTVV.

V is TRBV27 and J is TRBJ2-7; 8 nucleotides match TRBD1. The CDR3 extends over 14 amino acids. The germline V gene has CDR1 MNHEY and CDR2 SMNVEV (reference sequence). V was clipped by 2 bases and J by 2 bases; unmatched bases: 2. The CDR3 nucleotides are TGTGCCAGCAGTTTAGGGACAGGAGCCTACGAGCAGTACTTC. Translated, it gives CASSLGTGAYEQYF.

A single count supports this clone. The chain has TRBV6-5 and TRBJ2-3; tentative D call: TRBD2 (6 bases). The CDR3 spans 14 residues. Trimming took 7 bases from V and 4 from J, leaving 15 bases between them. Looked up from germline, CDR1 is MNHEY and CDR2 is SVGAGI. CDR3 bases: TGTGCCAGCAACCTTGGAGGGCCAGCAGATACGCAGTATTTT. It encodes CASNLGGPADTQYF.

In the case of this clone: Being one base from a much bigger clone, this may be a read error. V is TRBV19 and J is TRBJ1-5; D is perhaps TRBD1 (5 bases). The V end lost 3 bases, the J end lost 6 bases, and 18 bases lay between the germline ends. This CDR3 comprises 16 residues. Germline CDR1 and CDR2: LNHDA and SQIVND (reference sequence). The CDR3 loop reads CASSIRSCGAGQPQHF. CDR3 nucleotides: TGTGCCAGTAGTATTAGATCCTGTGGGGCCGGTCAGCCCCAGCATTTT.